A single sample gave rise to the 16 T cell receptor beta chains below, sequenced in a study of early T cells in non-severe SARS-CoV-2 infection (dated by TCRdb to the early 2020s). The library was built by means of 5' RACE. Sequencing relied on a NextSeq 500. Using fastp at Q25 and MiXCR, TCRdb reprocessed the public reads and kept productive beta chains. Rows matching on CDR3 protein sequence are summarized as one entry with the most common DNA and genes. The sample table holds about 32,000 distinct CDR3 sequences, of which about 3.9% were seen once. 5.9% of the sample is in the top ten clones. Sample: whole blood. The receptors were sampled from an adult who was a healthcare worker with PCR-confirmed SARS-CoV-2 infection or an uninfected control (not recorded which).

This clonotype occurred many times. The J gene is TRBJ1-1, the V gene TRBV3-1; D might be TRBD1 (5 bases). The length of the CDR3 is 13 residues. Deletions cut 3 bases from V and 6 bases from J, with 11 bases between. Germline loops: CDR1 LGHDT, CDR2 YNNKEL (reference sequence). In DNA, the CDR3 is TGTGCCAGCAGCCACGGAGGGGCGGCTGAAGCTTTCTTT. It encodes CASSHGGAAEAFF.

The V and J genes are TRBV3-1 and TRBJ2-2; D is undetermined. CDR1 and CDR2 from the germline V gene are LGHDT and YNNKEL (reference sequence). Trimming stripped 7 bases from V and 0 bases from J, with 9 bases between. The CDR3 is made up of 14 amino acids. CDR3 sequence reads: CASNSRANTGELFF. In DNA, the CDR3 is TGTGCCAGCAACTCGCGTGCGAACACCGGGGAGCTGTTTTTT.

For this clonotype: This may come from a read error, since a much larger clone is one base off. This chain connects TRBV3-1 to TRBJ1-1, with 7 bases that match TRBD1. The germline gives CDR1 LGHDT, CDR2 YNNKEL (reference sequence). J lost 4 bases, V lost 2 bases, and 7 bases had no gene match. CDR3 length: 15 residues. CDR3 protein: CASSQWLAGGTEAFF. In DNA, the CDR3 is TGTGCCAGCAGCCAATGGCTCGCAGGGGGCACTGAAGCTTTCTTT. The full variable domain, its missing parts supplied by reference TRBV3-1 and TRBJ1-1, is DTAVSQTPKYLVTQMGNDKSIKCEQNLGHDTMYWYKQDSKKFLKIMFSYNNKELIINETVPNRFSPKSPDKAHLNLHINSLELGDSAVYFCASSQWLAGGTEAFFGQGTRLTVV.

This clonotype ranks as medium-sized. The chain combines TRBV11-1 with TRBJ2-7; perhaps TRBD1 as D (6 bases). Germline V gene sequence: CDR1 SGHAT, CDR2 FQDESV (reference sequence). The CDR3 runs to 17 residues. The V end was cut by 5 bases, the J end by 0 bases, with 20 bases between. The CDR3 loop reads CASSEIEGGPFSYEQYF. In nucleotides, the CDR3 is TGTGCCAGCAGCGAGATAGAAGGGGGACCGTTCTCCTACGAGCAGTACTTC.

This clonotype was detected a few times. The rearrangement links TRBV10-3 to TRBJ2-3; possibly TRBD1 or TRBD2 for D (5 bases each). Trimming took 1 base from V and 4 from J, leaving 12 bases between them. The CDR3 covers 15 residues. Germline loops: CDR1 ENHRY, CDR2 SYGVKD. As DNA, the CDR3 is TGTGCCATCAGTGAGTGGGACCGGGCGGCAGATACGCAGTATTTT. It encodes CAISEWDRAADTQYF.

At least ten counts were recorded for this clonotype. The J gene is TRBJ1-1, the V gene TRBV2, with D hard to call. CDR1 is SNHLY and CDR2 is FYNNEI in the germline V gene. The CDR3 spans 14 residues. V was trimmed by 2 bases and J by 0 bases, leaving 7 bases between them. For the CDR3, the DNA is TGTGCCAGCAGTGAAAGAAAGATGAACACTGAAGCTTTCTTT. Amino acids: CASSERKMNTEAFF.

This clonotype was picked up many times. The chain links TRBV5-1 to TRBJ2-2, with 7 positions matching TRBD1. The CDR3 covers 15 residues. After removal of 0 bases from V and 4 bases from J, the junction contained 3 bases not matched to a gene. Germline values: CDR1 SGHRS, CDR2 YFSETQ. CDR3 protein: CASSLGQGSTGELFF. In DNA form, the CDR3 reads TGCGCCAGCAGCTTGGGACAGGGAAGCACCGGGGAGCTGTTTTTT.

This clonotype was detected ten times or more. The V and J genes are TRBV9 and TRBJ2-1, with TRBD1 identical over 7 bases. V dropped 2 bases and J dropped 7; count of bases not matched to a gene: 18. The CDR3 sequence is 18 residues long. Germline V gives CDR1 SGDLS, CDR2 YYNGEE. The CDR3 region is CASSVYSSGTVLNNEQFF. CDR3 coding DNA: TGTGCCAGCAGCGTCTACTCCTCCGGGACAGTTTTAAATAATGAGCAGTTCTTC.

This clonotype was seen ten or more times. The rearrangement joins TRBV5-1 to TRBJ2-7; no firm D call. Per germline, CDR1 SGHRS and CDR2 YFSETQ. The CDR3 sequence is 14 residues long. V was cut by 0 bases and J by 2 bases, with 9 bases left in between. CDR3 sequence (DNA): TGCGCCAGCAGCTTGGAGCAGGAGCCCTACGAGCAGTACTTC. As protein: CASSLEQEPYEQYF. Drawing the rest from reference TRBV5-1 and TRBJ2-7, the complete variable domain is KAGVTQTPRYLIKTRGQQVTLSCSPISGHRSVSWYQQTPGQGLQFLFEYFSETQRNKGNFPGRFSGRQFSNSRSEMNVSTLELGDSALYLCASSLEQEPYEQYFGPGTRLTVT.

CDR3 nucleotides: TGTGCCAGTAGGCTCAGAGGGGGGAACACTGAAGCTTTCTTT. Its translation: CASRLRGGNTEAFF. The rearrangement links TRBV19 to TRBJ1-1, with D maybe TRBD1 (6 bases). Trimming stripped 6 bases from V and 1 base from J, with 12 bases between. The CDR3 is made up of 14 amino acids. The germline gives CDR1 LNHDA, CDR2 SQIVND (reference sequence).

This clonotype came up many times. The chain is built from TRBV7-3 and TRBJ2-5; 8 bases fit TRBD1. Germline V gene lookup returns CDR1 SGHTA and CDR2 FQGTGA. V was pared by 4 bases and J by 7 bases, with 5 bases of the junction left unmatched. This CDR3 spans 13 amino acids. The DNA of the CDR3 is TGTGCCAGCAGCTGGGACAGGTTCGGGACCCAGTACTTC. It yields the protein CASSWDRFGTQYF.

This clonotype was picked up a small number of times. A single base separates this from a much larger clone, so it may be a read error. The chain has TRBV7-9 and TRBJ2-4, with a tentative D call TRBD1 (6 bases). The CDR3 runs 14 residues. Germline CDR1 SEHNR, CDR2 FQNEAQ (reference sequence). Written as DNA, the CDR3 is TGTACCAGCAGCTTAGCGCAACAGGGAAACATTCAGTACTTC. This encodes CTSSLAQQGNIQYF.

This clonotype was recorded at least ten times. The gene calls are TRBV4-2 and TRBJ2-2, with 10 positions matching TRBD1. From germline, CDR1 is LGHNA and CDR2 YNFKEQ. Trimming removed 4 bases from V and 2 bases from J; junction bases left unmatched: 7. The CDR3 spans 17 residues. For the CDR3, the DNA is TGTGCCAGCAGCCCATTGGGGGACAGGGGTAACACCGGGGAGCTGTTTTTT. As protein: CASSPLGDRGNTGELFF.

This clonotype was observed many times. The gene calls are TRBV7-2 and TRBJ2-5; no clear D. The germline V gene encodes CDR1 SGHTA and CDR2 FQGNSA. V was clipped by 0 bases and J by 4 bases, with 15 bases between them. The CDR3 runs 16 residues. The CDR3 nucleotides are TGTGCCAGCAGCTTAGCGGGAACCCCAGAGCGAGAGACCCAGTACTTC. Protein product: CASSLAGTPERETQYF.

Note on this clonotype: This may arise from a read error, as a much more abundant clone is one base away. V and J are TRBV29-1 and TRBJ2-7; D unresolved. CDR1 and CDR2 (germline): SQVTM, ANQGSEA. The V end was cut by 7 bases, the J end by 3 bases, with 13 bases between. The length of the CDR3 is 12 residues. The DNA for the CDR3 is TGCAGCGCCGGGTCACGTCTCTACGAGCAGTACTTC. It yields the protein CSAGSRLYEQYF.

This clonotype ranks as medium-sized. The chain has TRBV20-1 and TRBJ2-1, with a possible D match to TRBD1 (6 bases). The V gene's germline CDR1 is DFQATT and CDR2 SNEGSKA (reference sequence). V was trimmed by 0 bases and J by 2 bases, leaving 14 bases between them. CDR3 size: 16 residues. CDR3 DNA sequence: TGCAGTGCTAGAGATCAGAGGGGGTTAACCTACAATGAGCAGTTCTTC. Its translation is CSARDQRGLTYNEQFF.